These T cell receptor beta chains were read from a single sample in a study of blood T cells in healthy people across ages. MiXCR, run by TCRdb on the 5' RACE reads, gives a single entry per CDR3 protein. The sample yields under 2 million distinct CDR3 sequences, about 35% seen once. The specimen was blood. These TCRs come from a woman under 40 in good health. Each CDR3 is given with its conserved first and last residue. D genes are given only for firm matches. Only some rows state a clone size, as once, few, many or a class for expanded clones.

CDR3,DNA,V,size,J,D
CASSVRGPPDGYTF,TGTGCCAGCAGCGTCCGGGGCCCCCCCGATGGCTACACCTTC,TRBV9,NA,TRBJ1-2,NA
CSAREAASGTDTQYF,TGCAGTGCTAGAGAGGCGGCTAGCGGCACAGATACGCAGTATTTT,TRBV20-1,NA,TRBJ2-3,NA
CASSVAADRAGEKLFF,TGTGCCAGCAGCGTAGCGGCGGACAGGGCTGGCGAAAAACTGTTTTTT,TRBV9,few,TRBJ1-4,TRBD1
CASRGGGTQYF,TGTGCCAGCAGGGGTGGTGGGACCCAGTACTTC,TRBV12-3/TRBV12-4,NA,TRBJ2-5,NA
CATNATYEQYF,TGCGCCACGAACGCGACCTACGAGCAGTACTTC,TRBV10-2,once,TRBJ2-7,NA
CASSNSKNIQYF,TGTGCCAGCAGTAATTCCAAAAACATTCAGTACTTC,TRBV28,NA,TRBJ2-4,NA
CSILAGAELNEQYF,TGCAGTATACTAGCGGGAGCAGAGTTAAACGAGCAGTACTTC,TRBV20-1,few,TRBJ2-7,TRBD2
CSARDPGTGEAQYF,TGCAGTGCTAGAGACCCCGGGACAGGGGAGGCCCAGTACTTC,TRBV20-1,NA,TRBJ2-5,TRBD1
CASGPSPHNKQFF,TGTGCTAGTGGCCCCTCACCTCACAATAAGCAGTTCTTC,TRBV12-5,NA,TRBJ2-1,NA
CSAKTGTEVSQPQHF,TGCAGTGCCAAGACCGGGACAGAAGTTAGTCAGCCCCAGCATTTT,TRBV20-1,few,TRBJ1-5,TRBD1
CASGMRENYGYTF,TGTGCCAGCGGAATGCGTGAAAACTATGGCTACACCTTC,TRBV2,NA,TRBJ1-2,NA
CASSYSPSPDTQYF,TGTGCCAGCAGTTACAGCCCTAGTCCAGATACGCAGTATTTT,TRBV6-2/TRBV6-3,few,TRBJ2-3,NA
CASSDGTETNYGYTF,TGTGCCAGCAGTGACGGGACAGAAACTAACTATGGCTACACCTTC,TRBV2,few,TRBJ1-2,TRBD1
CASSFLSVDADTEAFF,TGTGCCAGCAGCTTCTTATCGGTAGATGCGGACACTGAAGCTTTCTTT,TRBV7-9,NA,TRBJ1-1,NA
CATSSGLAGGRWRNIQYF,TGTGCCACCAGCAGTGGACTAGCGGGAGGGAGATGGAGAAACATTCAGTACTTC,TRBV15,NA,TRBJ2-4,TRBD2
CASSLDRGFQGYTF,TGTGCCAGCAGCTTGGACAGGGGGTTTCAAGGCTACACCTTC,TRBV5-5,once,TRBJ1-2,TRBD1
CASSYSWDSDIGDEQFF,TGTGCCAGCAGTTACTCCTGGGACAGCGACATAGGGGATGAGCAGTTCTTC,TRBV6-2/TRBV6-3,few,TRBJ2-1,TRBD1
CASSPGGTFQETQYF,TGTGCCAGCAGCCCCGGGGGGACTTTCCAAGAGACCCAGTACTTC,TRBV7-2,NA,TRBJ2-5,TRBD2
CASSLGPLYYEQYF,TGTGCCAGCAGCTTAGGACCATTATACTACGAGCAGTACTTC,TRBV7-3,NA,TRBJ2-7,NA
CVVGTGHREQFF,TGTGTCGTCGGGACAGGGCATAGGGAGCAGTTCTTC,TRBV28,few,TRBJ2-1,TRBD1
CASSRGRGSGSEQYF,TGCGCCAGCAGCCGGGGCAGGGGGTCAGGGAGCGAGCAGTACTTC,TRBV4-1,many,TRBJ2-7,TRBD1
CASSFRGTQTYEQYF,TGTGCCAGCAGCTTTAGAGGGACCCAGACCTACGAGCAGTACTTC,TRBV5-6,NA,TRBJ2-7,NA
CSARRDRGPPNYGYTF,TGCAGTGCTAGACGGGACAGGGGGCCACCTAACTATGGCTACACCTTC,TRBV20-1,NA,TRBJ1-2,TRBD1
CSATSGTQGGTQYF,TGCAGTGCCACCTCAGGGACCCAGGGAGGTACGCAGTATTTT,TRBV20-1,NA,TRBJ2-3,NA
CASSLGEVFDNSPLHF,TGTGCCAGCAGTTTAGGGGAGGTATTCGATAATTCACCCCTCCACTTT,TRBV28,NA,TRBJ1-6,NA
CASSPTGNPYEQYF,TGTGCCAGCAGCCCGACAGGGAACCCCTACGAGCAGTACTTC,TRBV3-1,few,TRBJ2-7,TRBD1
CAGSFNSLGETQYF,TGTGCCGGCAGCTTCAACAGTCTTGGCGAGACCCAGTACTTC,TRBV5-6,NA,TRBJ2-5,NA
CASSQDRSEGYLHF,TGTGCCAGCAGCCAAGATCGTTCGGAGGGTTACCTCCACTTT,TRBV3-1,NA,TRBJ1-6,NA
CASRTGGDTEAFF,TGTGCTAGCCGGACAGGGGGGGACACTGAAGCTTTCTTT,TRBV12-5,NA,TRBJ1-1,TRBD1